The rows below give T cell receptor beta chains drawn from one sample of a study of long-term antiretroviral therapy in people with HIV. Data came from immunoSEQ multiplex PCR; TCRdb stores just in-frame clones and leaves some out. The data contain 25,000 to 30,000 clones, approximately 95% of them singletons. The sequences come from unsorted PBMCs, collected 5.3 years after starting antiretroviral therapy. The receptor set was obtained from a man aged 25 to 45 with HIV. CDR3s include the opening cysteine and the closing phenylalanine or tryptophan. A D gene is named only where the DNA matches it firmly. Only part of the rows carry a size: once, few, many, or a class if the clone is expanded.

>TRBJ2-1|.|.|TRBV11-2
CASNPRTGRVDEQFF
TGTGCCAGCAACCCCAGGACAGGGAGGGTCGATGAGCAGTTCTTC
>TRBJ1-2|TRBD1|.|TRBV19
CASRNPDRGYGYTF
TGTGCCAGTAGGAATCCTGACAGGGGCTATGGCTACACCTTC
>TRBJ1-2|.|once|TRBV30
CACTSGGRYYGYTF
TGTGCCTGTACCTCCGGGGGTCGGTACTATGGCTACACCTTC
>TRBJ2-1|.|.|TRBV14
CASSQLIGEQFF
TGTGCCAGCAGCCAATTAATCGGTGAGCAGTTCTTC
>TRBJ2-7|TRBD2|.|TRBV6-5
CASSLGLHYEQYF
TGTGCCAGCAGTTTGGGACTACACTACGAGCAGTACTTC
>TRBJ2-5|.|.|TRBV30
CAWTGRAQETQYF
TGTGCCTGGACAGGCAGAGCTCAAGAGACCCAGTACTTC
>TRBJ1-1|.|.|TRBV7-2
CASSASNGLNTEAFF
TGTGCCAGCAGCGCGTCTAATGGGCTGAACACTGAAGCTTTCTTT
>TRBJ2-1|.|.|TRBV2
CASSEGPGLGYNEQFF
TGTGCCAGCAGTGAAGGTCCGGGACTGGGGTACAATGAGCAGTTCTTC
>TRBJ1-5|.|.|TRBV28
CASLRGDQPQHF
TGTGCCAGCCTCCGGGGCGATCAGCCCCAGCATTTT
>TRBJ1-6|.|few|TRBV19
CASSFLGGNSPLHF
TGTGCCAGTAGTTTCCTAGGTGGCAATTCACCCCTCCACTTT
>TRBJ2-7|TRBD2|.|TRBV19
CASSIAGDAGEQYF
TGTGCCAGTAGTATCGCGGGGGACGCGGGCGAGCAGTACTTC
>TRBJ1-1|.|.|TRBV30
CASHRERSTEAFF
TGTGCCTCACACAGGGAGCGGTCGACTGAAGCTTTCTTT
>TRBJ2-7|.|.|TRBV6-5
CASSYETGSYEQYF
TGTGCCAGCAGTTACGAAACAGGGTCCTACGAGCAGTACTTC
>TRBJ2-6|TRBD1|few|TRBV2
CASSETGDLSGANVLTF
TGTGCCAGCAGTGAAACAGGGGACCTCTCTGGGGCCAACGTCCTGACTTTC
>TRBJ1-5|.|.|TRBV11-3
CASSLHGPGHYNQPQHF
TGTGCCAGCAGCTTACATGGACCGGGACACTACAATCAGCCCCAGCATTTT
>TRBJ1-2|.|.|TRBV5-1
CASSLDRATVGYTF
TGCGCCAGCAGCTTGGACAGGGCAACGGTGGGCTACACCTTC
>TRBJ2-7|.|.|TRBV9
CASSVELVGISEQYF
TGTGCCAGCAGCGTGGAACTAGTAGGTATCTCCGAGCAGTACTTC
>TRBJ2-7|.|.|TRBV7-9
CASSENVDYEQYF
TGTGCCAGCAGCGAGAACGTGGATTACGAGCAGTACTTC
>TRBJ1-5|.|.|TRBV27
CASAGTAARQPQHF
TGTGCCAGCGCCGGGACCGCCGCGAGACAGCCCCAGCATTTT
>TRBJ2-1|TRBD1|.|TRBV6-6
CASRRRQGIGNEQFF
TGTGCCAGCAGGCGAAGACAGGGAATTGGGAATGAGCAGTTCTTC
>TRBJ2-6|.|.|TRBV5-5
CASSSVTPGANVLTF
TGTGCCAGCAGCTCGGTCACGCCTGGGGCCAACGTCCTGACTTTC
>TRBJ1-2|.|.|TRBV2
CASTLGQTRYGYTF
TGTGCCAGCACACTCGGACAAACTCGCTATGGCTACACCTTC
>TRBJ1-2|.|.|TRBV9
CASTGGGVSTNYGYTF
TGTGCCAGCACCGGGGGGGGAGTCAGCACTAACTATGGCTACACCTTC
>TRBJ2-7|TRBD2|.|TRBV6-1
CASAEGLAGAYEQYF
TGTGCCAGCGCAGAGGGACTAGCGGGAGCTTACGAGCAGTACTTC
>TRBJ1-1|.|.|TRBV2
CASSEEGPEYTEAFF
TGTGCCAGCAGTGAGGAGGGACCCGAGTACACTGAAGCTTTCTTT
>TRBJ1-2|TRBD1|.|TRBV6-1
CASTISDRVNGYTF
TGTGCCAGCACCATCTCGGACAGGGTCAATGGCTACACCTTC
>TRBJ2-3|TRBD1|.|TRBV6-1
CASRDRGVTDTQYF
TGTGCCAGCCGGGACAGGGGAGTTACAGATACGCAGTATTTT
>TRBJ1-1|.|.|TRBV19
CASIPYSGTTEAFF
TGTGCCAGTATTCCCTACAGTGGAACCACTGAAGCTTTCTTT
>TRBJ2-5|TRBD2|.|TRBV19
CASSTGGRETQYF
TGTGCCAGTAGTACGGGGGGGAGAGAGACCCAGTACTTC
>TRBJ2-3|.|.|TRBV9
CASSGPGWGDTQYF
TGTGCCAGCAGCGGGCCGGGATGGGGAGATACGCAGTATTTT
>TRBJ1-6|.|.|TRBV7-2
CASSLDPMSPLHF
TGTGCCAGCAGCTTAGATCCAATGTCACCCCTCCACTTT
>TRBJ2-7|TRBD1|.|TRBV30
CASDRGLYEQYF
TGTGCCTCGGACAGGGGGCTCTACGAGCAGTACTTC
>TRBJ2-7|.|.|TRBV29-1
CSVVGGFGYEQYF
TGCAGCGTTGTGGGGGGATTTGGGTACGAGCAGTACTTC
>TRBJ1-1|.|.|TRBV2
CASSDRQNVNTEAFF
TGTGCCAGCAGTGATAGGCAGAATGTGAACACTGAAGCTTTCTTT
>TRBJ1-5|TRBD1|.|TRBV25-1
CASTTHPPGQINQPQHF
TGTGCCAGCACTACCCACCCCCCGGGACAGATCAATCAGCCCCAGCATTTT
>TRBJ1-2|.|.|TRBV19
CASSRGQNNYGYTF
TGTGCCAGTAGTAGAGGACAGAATAACTATGGCTACACCTTC
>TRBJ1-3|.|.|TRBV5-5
CASSPSARTSGNTIYF
TGTGCCAGCAGTCCCAGCGCCCGAACCTCTGGAAACACCATATATTTT
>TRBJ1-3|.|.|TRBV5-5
CASSYQGVSGNTIYF
TGTGCCAGCAGTTACCAGGGAGTCTCTGGAAACACCATATATTTT
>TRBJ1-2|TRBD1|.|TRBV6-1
CASSEMQGAHVRGYTF
TGTGCCAGCAGTGAAATGCAGGGGGCTCACGTACGGGGCTACACCTTC
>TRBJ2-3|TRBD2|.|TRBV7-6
CASSLGPGSGRLNTQYF
TGTGCCAGCAGCTTAGGGCCGGGTAGCGGGAGATTGAATACGCAGTATTTT
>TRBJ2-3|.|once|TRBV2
CASRNLDLDTDTQYF
TGTGCCAGCAGGAACCTCGATCTGGATACAGATACGCAGTATTTT
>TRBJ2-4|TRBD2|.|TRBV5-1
CASSFRAGGENIQYF
TGCGCCAGCAGCTTCAGGGCGGGAGGTGAAAACATTCAGTACTTC